The clone carrying this TCR beta chain appeared a single time. The data are from a study of blood T cell repertoires in COVID-19. Trimming at V came to 0 bases and at J to 6 bases, leaving 6 bases not matched to a gene. The CDR3 totals 16 residues. Germline CDR1 and CDR2: MNHEY and SVGAGI. As processed by the authors: Reference gene primer amplification gave nucleated cell count estimates. Here immunoSEQ multiplex PCR was the method, and the copy in TCRdb shows in-frame clones only, minus some. V, J and clone size were drawn from that table, and D and trimming were deduced from the DNA. The sample shows a few hundred thousand clones, approximately 82% of them seen only once.

The rearrangement joins TRBV6-5 to TRBJ2-3, with 10 bases identical to TRBD1. Sequencing used PBMCs or T cells enriched from blood (not recorded which). The receptor was derived from a man between 40 and 49 years old who had recovered from COVID-19. This chain's CDR3 is CASSYSGQGLGDTQYF. CDR3 coding DNA: TGTGCCAGCAGTTACTCGGGACAGGGGTTAGGGGATACGCAGTATTTT.